This TCR beta chain was identified in a study of T cell responses to AZD1222 COVID-19 vaccine. This clone appeared a few times. Its target is not known. Study-wide results and limits: Females outnumbered males among donors, who were mostly white British; clonal diversity was possibly underestimated. Regions left unmutated in variants are reportedly the target of nearly half of spike-specific TCRs.

The germline gives CDR1 WSHSY, CDR2 SAAADI. The germline V and J ends were trimmed by 2 bases and 1 base, with 5 bases remaining between them. The CDR3 covers 13 residues. The data were produced by immunoSEQ multiplex PCR, yet TCRdb's version contains in-frame clones alone and is incomplete. The sample records approximately 150,000 clones, about 93% being singletons. This receptor was taken from an adult who received the AZD1222 COVID-19 vaccine. V and J are TRBV10-2 and TRBJ1-2, with a tentative D call TRBD1 (5 bases). The input for sequencing was peripheral blood, taken 28 days after the second AZD1222 dose. The CDR3 bases are TGCGCCAGCAGTGAGGGGGGTAACTATGGCTACACCTTC. Translated, it gives CASSEGGNYGYTF.